This section outlines one T cell receptor beta chain sequence together with its context. The record originates from a study of blood T cell repertoires in COVID-19. The CDR3 runs to 11 residues. The germline V gene has CDR1 MNHEY and CDR2 SVGEGT. Trimming took off 5 bases at V and 13 bases at J, with 12 bases between the two ends. TCRdb keeps only in-frame clones here, not all; method: immunoSEQ multiplex PCR. Seen here are over 25,000 clones, 65% to 90% observed once, and the top ten hold roughly 24%. V usage is TRBV6-2 or TRBV6-3 and J usage is TRBJ1-5, with D possibly TRBD1 on 6 matching bases. The specimen sequenced was peripheral blood. This receptor was obtained from a human donor in a cohort sampled during active COVID-19. CDR3 region: CASSHLGTQHF. CDR3 bases: TGTGCCAGCAGTCATCTCGGGACACAGCATTTT.